This T cell receptor (beta chain) derives from a study of blood T cell repertoires in COVID-19. This CDR3 has 18 amino acids. Original processing notes: Estimates of nucleated cell counts were drawn from the amplification of reference gene primers. Method: immunoSEQ multiplex PCR; TCRdb's copy keeps in-frame clones and lacks some. D and trimming were read from the DNA, whereas the V and J calls and clone size are those reported in that table. Found here are around 300,000 clones, 70% to 90% of them singletons; the top ten hold roughly 11%. J is TRBJ2-1 and V is TRBV12-2; the table's D call, TRBD2, has no DNA check behind it. TRBV12-2 is a pseudogene. The specimen was peripheral blood. This clonotype was sampled from a woman between 65 and 79 years old with acute or convalescent COVID-19. CDR3 sequence (DNA): TGTGCAAGTCGCTTAGCGGCTAGCGGAGGAGCTAATTACAATGAGCAGTTCTTC. Translation gives CASRLAASGGANYNEQFF.